The rows below give T cell receptor beta chains drawn from one sample of a study of T cell responses to AZD1222 COVID-19 vaccine. Sequencing used immunoSEQ multiplex PCR; TCRdb keeps in-frame clones, though not all of them. Of about 140,000 clones detected, roughly 92% appear once; the ten largest clones hold roughly 5%. Sample: peripheral blood, taken on day 0 of AZD1222 vaccination. The origin of the receptors is an adult in good health. Each CDR3 is given with its conserved first and last residue. D genes are given only for firm matches.

d_gene | j_gene | v_gene | CDR3nt | CDR3aa
TRBD1 | TRBJ1-2 | TRBV5-5 | TGTGCCAGCAGCTTGGACAGGGGGCTTTATGGCTACACCTTC | CASSLDRGLYGYTF
- | TRBJ1-5 | TRBV2 | TGTGCCAGCAGCGAGACTGGCGGGAGCAATCAGCCCCAGCATTTT | CASSETGGSNQPQHF
TRBD2 | TRBJ2-3 | TRBV10-1 | TGCGCCAGCAGTGAAAATACCGGGGGGGCCCCAGATACGCAGTATTTT | CASSENTGGAPDTQYF
- | TRBJ1-1 | TRBV28 | TGTGCCAGCAGCTCCCCCGTGAACACTGAAGCTTTCTTT | CASSSPVNTEAFF
- | TRBJ1-5 | TRBV6-5 | TGTGCCAGCAGTTACGGGAGGGGAGGCGGTCAGCCCCAGCATTTT | CASSYGRGGGQPQHF
- | TRBJ2-3 | TRBV5-4 | TGTGCCAGCAGCTTGGCTTCAGGAGTTACAGATACGCAGTATTTT | CASSLASGVTDTQYF
- | TRBJ1-5 | TRBV28 | TGTGCCAGCAGTGGCCTCGGAACAGGGTATTATAGCAATCAGCCCCAGCATTTT | CASSGLGTGYYSNQPQHF
- | TRBJ1-6 | TRBV5-5 | TGTGCCAGCAGCTTGGAGGCAGCTACGAATTCACCCCTCCACTTT | CASSLEAATNSPLHF
- | TRBJ2-7 | TRBV5-5 | TGTGCCAGCAGCTTGGAGGGGAGACAGGCGTCCTACGAGCAGTACTTC | CASSLEGRQASYEQYF
TRBD2 | TRBJ2-1 | TRBV5-1 | TGCGCCAGCAGCTTGAGAGCGCTAGCGGGAGATTCGGACAATGAGCAGTTCTTC | CASSLRALAGDSDNEQFF
- | TRBJ1-6 | TRBV28 | TGTGCCAGCAGTTTTTTAGGACAGCGAAAAAATTCACCCCTCCACTTT | CASSFLGQRKNSPLHF
TRBD2 | TRBJ2-1 | TRBV4-1 | TGCGCCAGCAGCCGAATTAGCGGGGGGGGTTACAATGAGCAGTTCTTC | CASSRISGGGYNEQFF
TRBD1 | TRBJ2-7 | TRBV4-2 | TGTGCCAGCAGCCAGCCGGGACAGGGTTTCAACGAGCAGTACTTC | CASSQPGQGFNEQYF
- | TRBJ1-2 | TRBV11-2 | TGTGCCAGCAGCTCAAACAGGGCTGGCTACACCTTC | CASSSNRAGYTF